The present entry profiles one T cell receptor beta chain with its context. Unmatched junction bases numbered 6, after V lost 7 bases and J lost 2 bases. Germline CDR1 and CDR2: MNHEY and SVGAGI. This CDR3 comprises 14 residues. The sample comes from a study of blood T cell repertoires in COVID-19. The table came from immunoSEQ multiplex PCR; TCRdb's copy has only in-frame clones and leaves some out. The data contain around 190,000 clones, about 70% of them singletons. Material for sequencing was peripheral blood. The source of this sequence is a woman aged 45-65 years with active or convalescent COVID-19. This chain uses TRBV6-5 with TRBJ2-5, with TRBD2 matching over 8 bases. CDR3 in DNA: TGTGCCAGCACACCTAGCGGGCCTCAAGAGACCCAGTACTTC. Translation: CASTPSGPQETQYF.